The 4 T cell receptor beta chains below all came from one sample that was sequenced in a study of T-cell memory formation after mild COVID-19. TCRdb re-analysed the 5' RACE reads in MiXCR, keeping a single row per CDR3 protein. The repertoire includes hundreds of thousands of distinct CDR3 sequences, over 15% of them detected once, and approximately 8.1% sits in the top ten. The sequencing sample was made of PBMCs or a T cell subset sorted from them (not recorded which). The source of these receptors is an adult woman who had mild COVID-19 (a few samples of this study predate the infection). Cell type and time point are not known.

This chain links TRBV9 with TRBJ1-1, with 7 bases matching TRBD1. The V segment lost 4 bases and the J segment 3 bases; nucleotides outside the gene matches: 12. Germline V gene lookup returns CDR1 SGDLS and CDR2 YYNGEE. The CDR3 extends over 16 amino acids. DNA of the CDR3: TGTGCCAGCAGCTTGACAGGGCAACTATGGGACACTGAAGCTTTCTTT. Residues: CASSLTGQLWDTEAFF.

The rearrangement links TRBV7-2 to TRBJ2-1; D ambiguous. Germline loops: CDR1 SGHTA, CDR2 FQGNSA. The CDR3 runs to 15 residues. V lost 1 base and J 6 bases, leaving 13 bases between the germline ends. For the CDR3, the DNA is TGTGCCAGCAGCTTAGTCCCCTCTGCCCCCAATGAGCAGTTCTTC. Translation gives CASSLVPSAPNEQFF. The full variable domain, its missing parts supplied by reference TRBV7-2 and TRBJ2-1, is GAGVSQSPSNKVTEKGKDVELRCDPISGHTALYWYRQSLGQGLEFLIYFQGNSAPDKSGLPSDRFSAERTGGSVSTLTIQRTQQEDSAVYLCASSLVPSAPNEQFFGPGTRLTVL.

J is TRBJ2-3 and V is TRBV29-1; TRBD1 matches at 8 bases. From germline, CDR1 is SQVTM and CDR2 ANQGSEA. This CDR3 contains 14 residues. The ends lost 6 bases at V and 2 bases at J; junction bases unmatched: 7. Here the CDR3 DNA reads TGCAGCGTCGAGGACAGGGAGGACACAGATACGCAGTATTTT. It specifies CSVEDREDTDTQYF.

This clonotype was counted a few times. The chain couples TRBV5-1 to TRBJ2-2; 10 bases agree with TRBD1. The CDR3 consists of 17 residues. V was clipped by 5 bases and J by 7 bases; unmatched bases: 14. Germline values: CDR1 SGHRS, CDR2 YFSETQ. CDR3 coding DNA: TGCGCCAGCAGTATGAACCCGGGACAGGGGTTCGTCGGGGAGCTGTTTTTT. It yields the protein CASSMNPGQGFVGELFF.